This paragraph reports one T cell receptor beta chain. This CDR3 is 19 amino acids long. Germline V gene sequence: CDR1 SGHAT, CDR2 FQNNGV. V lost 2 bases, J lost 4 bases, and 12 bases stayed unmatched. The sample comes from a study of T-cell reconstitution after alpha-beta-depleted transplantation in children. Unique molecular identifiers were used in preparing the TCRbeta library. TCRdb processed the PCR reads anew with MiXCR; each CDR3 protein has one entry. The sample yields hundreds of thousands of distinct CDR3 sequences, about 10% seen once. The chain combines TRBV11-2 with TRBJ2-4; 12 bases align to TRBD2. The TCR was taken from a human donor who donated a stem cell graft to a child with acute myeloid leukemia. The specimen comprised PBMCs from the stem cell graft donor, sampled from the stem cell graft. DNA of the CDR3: TGTGCCAGCAGCTTAATTCCCGCGGGCCTAGCGGGAGGGAAAAACATTCAGTACTTC. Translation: CASSLIPAGLAGGKNIQYF.